One sample yielded the 9 T cell receptor beta chains listed below, sequenced in a study of shared clonotypes between healthy human individuals (dated by TCRdb to the early 2020s). CD8 naive samples were obtained by positive selection for CCR7 among CD45RO-negative cells, yielding a CD45RA+CCR7+ population from which TemRA cells were excluded. The receptor library was made with the immunoSEQ multiplex PCR assay. In its TCRdb copy, this immuneACCESS table keeps in-frame sequences only and misses some clones. Where compared with another copy, unresolved V genes explain less than half of these, and the others have no known cause. For this sample there are 2 million to 2.5 million clones; about 95% appear just once. About 1.1% of the sample is held by the ten biggest clonotypes. The sample was naive CD8+ T cells sorted from blood. Taken with the paper, the label for cell subset or site translates to: CD45RA+CCR7+. The source is a man between 18 and 35 years old in good health.

The rearrangement joins TRBV28 to TRBJ2-1; D perhaps matches TRBD1 (6 bases). Trimming stripped 3 bases from V and 7 bases from J, with 13 bases between. CDR1 MDHEN and CDR2 SYDVKM come from the germline V gene. CDR3 size: 14 residues. The CDR3, as DNA: TGTGCCAGCAGTTTTTTGGACAGTAGAAATGAGCAGTTCTTC. Translated, it gives CASSFLDSRNEQFF.

This chain joins TRBV4-2 and TRBJ1-4, with TRBD1 as a possible D gene (5 bases). Trimming left V 0 bases short and J 8 bases short, with 19 bases between. This CDR3 has 17 amino acids. Germline V gene sequence: CDR1 LGHNA, CDR2 YNFKEQ. CDR3 region: CASSQDKAGTEEEKLFF. CDR3 nucleotide sequence: TGTGCCAGCAGCCAAGACAAGGCCGGGACGGAAGAGGAAAAACTGTTTTTT.

In the case of this clone: Other DNA sequences in this specimen translate into the identical CDR3. In nucleotides, the CDR3 is TGTGCCAGTAGTATCTTGGGGGAGGGCACCGGGGAGCTGTTTTTT. Protein product: CASSILGEGTGELFF. The rearrangement uses TRBV19 and TRBJ2-2, with 7 bases lining up with TRBD2. Trimming took 3 bases from V and 4 from J; bases not matched to a gene: 5. From germline, CDR1 is LNHDA and CDR2 SQIVND (reference sequence). The CDR3 loop spans 15 amino acids.

This clone was seen only a few times. The rearrangement uses TRBV5-6 and TRBJ1-5, with 7 bases matching TRBD1. From germline, CDR1 is SGHDT and CDR2 YYEEEE. This CDR3 has 15 amino acids. With V trimmed by 2 bases and J by 5 bases, 7 bases remained unmatched. DNA of the CDR3: TGTGCCAGCAGCTTCGGGACAGAACTTCATCAGCCCCAGCATTTT. This encodes CASSFGTELHQPQHF.

The CDR3: CAISPDGSNTEAFF. The DNA of the CDR3 is TGTGCCATCAGTCCGGACGGTTCGAACACTGAAGCTTTCTTT. J is TRBJ1-1 and V is TRBV10-3; D unclear. Deletions cut 5 bases from V and 1 base from J, with 11 bases between. Germline loops: CDR1 ENHRY, CDR2 SYGVKD. The CDR3 totals 14 residues.

This sequence joins TRBV9 and TRBJ1-3; 10 nucleotides line up with TRBD1. The germline CDR1 and CDR2 sequences are SGDLS and YYNGEE. V dropped 3 bases and J dropped 0; count of bases not matched to a gene: 12. The CDR3 length is 19 residues. The CDR3 loop is CASSASGTGVSSSGNTIYF. The DNA for the CDR3 is TGTGCCAGCAGCGCCTCCGGGACAGGGGTGTCGAGCTCTGGAAACACCATATATTTT. The full variable domain, its missing parts supplied by reference TRBV9 and TRBJ1-3, is DSGVTQTPKHLITATGQRVTLRCSPRSGDLSVYWYQQSLDQGLQFLIQYYNGEERAKGNILERFSAQQFPDLHSELNLSSLELGDSALYFCASSASGTGVSSSGNTIYFGEGSWLTVV.

CDR3 region: CASSHTGGGEKLFF. In nucleotides, the CDR3 is TGTGCCAGCAGTCACACAGGGGGGGGAGAAAAACTGTTTTTT. This chain connects TRBV27 to TRBJ1-4, with 8 nucleotides matching TRBD1. Germline values: CDR1 MNHEY, CDR2 SMNVEV (reference sequence). The CDR3 contains 14 residues. Trimming took 5 bases from V and 8 from J; bases not matched to a gene: 7.

The chain couples TRBV4-1 to TRBJ2-7; D uncertain. The germline V and J ends were trimmed by 1 base and 3 bases, with 10 bases remaining between them. Germline lookup yields CDR1 MGHRA and CDR2 YSYEKL. The CDR3 is 14 amino acids. The chain's CDR3 is CASSQVPTVYEQYF. The CDR3 region has the DNA TGCGCCAGCAGCCAAGTTCCAACCGTCTACGAGCAGTACTTC.

The V call is TRBV7-9, the J call TRBJ1-1, with TRBD1 matching 9 bases. V lost 5 bases to trimming and J lost 0 bases; unmatched junction nucleotides: 10. Germline CDR1 and CDR2: SEHNR and FQNEAQ (reference sequence). There are 17 residues in the CDR3. CDR3 sequence reads: CASSQEGTGNLNTEAFF. The DNA for the CDR3 is TGTGCCAGCAGCCAAGAGGGGACAGGGAACTTGAACACTGAAGCTTTCTTT.